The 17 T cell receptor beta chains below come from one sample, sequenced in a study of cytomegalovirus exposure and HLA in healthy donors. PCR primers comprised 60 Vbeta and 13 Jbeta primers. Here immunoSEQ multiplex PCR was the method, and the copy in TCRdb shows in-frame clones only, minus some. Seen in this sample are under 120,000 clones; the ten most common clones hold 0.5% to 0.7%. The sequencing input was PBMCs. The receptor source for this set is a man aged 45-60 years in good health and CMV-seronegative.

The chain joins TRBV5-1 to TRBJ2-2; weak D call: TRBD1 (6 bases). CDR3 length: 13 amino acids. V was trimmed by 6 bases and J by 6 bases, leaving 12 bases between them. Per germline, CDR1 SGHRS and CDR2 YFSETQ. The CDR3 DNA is TGCGCCAGCAATCCACAGGGCGCCGGGGAGCTGTTTTTT. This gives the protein CASNPQGAGELFF.

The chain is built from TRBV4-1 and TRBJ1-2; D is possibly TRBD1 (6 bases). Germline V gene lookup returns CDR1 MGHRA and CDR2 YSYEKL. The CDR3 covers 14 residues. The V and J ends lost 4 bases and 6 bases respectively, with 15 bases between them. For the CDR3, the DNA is TGCGCCAGCAGCCGGGCAGGGGTGAAAGATGGCTACACCTTC. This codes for CASSRAGVKDGYTF.

The CDR3 DNA is TGTGCCAGCAGCGCTCGTGATGGGCGGGAGAAGCGAGAGACCCAGTACTTC. Its protein is CASSARDGREKRETQYF. The V and J genes are TRBV9 and TRBJ2-5, with 7 bases identical to TRBD2. CDR3 length: 17 amino acids. J gave up 4 bases and V 3 bases, and 15 bases lay outside the gene matches. Looked up from germline, CDR1 is SGDLS and CDR2 is YYNGEE.

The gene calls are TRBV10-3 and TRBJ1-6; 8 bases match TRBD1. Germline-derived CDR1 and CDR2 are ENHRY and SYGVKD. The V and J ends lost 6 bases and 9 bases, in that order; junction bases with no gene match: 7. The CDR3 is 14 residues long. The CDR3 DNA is TGTGCCATCAGCGGGACAGGTTTTATTTCACCCCTCCACTTT. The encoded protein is CAISGTGFISPLHF.

This chain's CDR3 is CSVGRGTNTEAFF. CDR3 nucleotide sequence: TGCAGCGTTGGTAGGGGAACGAACACTGAAGCTTTCTTT. The chain employs TRBV29-1 and TRBJ1-1; maybe TRBD1 (5 bases). V lost 4 bases and J lost 1, with 10 bases in between. The V gene's germline CDR1 is SQVTM and CDR2 ANQGSEA. The CDR3 length is 13 residues. Variable domain in full (rest from reference TRBV29-1 and TRBJ1-1): SAVISQKPSRDICQRGTSLTIQCQVDSQVTMMFWYRQQPGQSLTLIATANQGSEATYESGFVIDKFPISRPNLTFSTLTVSNMSPEDSSIYLCSVGRGTNTEAFFGQGTRLTVV.

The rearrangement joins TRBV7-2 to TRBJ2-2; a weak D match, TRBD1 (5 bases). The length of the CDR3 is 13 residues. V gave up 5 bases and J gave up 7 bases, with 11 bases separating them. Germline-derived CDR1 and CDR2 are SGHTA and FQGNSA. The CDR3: CASSPDQGGELFF. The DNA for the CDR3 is TGTGCCAGCAGCCCAGACCAGGGCGGGGAGCTGTTTTTT.

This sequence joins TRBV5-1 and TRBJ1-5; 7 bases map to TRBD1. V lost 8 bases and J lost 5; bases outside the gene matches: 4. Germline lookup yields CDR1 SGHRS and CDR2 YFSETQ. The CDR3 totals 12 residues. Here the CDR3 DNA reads TGCGCCAGAGGGACAGCCCATCAGCCCCAGCATTTT. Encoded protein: CARGTAHQPQHF.

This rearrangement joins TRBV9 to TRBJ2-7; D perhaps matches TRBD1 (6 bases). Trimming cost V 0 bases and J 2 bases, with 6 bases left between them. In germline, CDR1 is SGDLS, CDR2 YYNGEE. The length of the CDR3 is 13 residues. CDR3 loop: CASSVGTAYEQYF. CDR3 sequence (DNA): TGTGCCAGCAGCGTAGGGACAGCCTACGAGCAGTACTTC.

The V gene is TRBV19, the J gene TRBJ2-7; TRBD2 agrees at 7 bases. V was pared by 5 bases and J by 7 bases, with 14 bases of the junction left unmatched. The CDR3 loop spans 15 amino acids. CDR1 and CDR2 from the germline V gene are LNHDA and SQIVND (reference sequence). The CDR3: CASSVSRAGSYEQYF. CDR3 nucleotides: TGTGCCAGTAGTGTCAGTCGAGCGGGGTCTTATGAGCAGTACTTC.

CDR3: CASSRDRGWTADTQYF. The CDR3 coding sequence is TGCGCCAGCAGCCGGGACAGGGGTTGGACAGCAGATACGCAGTATTTT. V gene TRBV4-3 combines with J gene TRBJ2-3; 10 nucleotides align to TRBD1. V gave up 4 bases and J gave up 4 bases; unmatched junction bases: 8. Germline V gives CDR1 LGHNA, CDR2 YSLEER. The CDR3 covers 16 residues.

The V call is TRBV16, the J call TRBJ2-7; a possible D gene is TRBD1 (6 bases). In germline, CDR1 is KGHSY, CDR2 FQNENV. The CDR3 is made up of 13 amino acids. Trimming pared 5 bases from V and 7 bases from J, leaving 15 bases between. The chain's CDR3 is CASSGGPQREQYF. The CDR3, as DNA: TGTGCCAGCAGCGGGGGCCCGCAAAGGGAGCAGTACTTC.

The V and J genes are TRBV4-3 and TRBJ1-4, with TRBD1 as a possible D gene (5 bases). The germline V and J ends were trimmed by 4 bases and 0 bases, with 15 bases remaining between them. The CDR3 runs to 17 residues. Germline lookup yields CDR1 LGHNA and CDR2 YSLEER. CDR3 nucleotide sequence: TGCGCCAGCAGCCCCGGGACTCAGGGCGCAACTAATGAAAAACTGTTTTTT. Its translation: CASSPGTQGATNEKLFF.

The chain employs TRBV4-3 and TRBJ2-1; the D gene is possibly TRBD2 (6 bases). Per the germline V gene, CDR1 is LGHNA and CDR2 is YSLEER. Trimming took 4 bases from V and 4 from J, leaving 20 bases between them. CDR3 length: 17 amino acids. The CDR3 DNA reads TGCGCCAGCAGCCCCACAAGCGGGCCGGTGATATACAATGAGCAGTTCTTC. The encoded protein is CASSPTSGPVIYNEQFF.

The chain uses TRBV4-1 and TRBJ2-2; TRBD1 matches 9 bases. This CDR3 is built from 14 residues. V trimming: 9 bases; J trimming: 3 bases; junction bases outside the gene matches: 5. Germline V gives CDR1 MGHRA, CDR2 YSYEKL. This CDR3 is CASRTGDYTGELFF. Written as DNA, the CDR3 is TGCGCCAGTCGGACAGGGGATTACACCGGGGAGCTGTTTTTT.

DNA of the CDR3: TGTGCCAGCAGCTTTGAGACAGGGTCATCAAAACTGTTTTTT. Translating it yields CASSFETGSSKLFF. The rearrangement joins TRBV11-2 to TRBJ1-4; 7 bases map to TRBD1. The CDR3 spans 14 residues. Germline CDR1 is SGHAT and CDR2 is FQNNGV. Trimming took 3 bases from V and 10 from J; bases not matched to a gene: 8.

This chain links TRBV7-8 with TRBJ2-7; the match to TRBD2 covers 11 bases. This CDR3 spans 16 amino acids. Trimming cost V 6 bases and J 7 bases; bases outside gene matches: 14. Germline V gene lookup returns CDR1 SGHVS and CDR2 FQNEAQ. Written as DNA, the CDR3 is TGTGCCAGCAGTCAGAAACTAGCGGGAGTCTCGCAAGAGCAGTACTTC. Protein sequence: CASSQKLAGVSQEQYF.

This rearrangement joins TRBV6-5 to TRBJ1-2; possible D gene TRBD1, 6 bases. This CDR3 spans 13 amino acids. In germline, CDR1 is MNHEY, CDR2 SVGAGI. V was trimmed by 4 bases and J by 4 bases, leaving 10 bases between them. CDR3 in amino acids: CASSSLGGYGYTF. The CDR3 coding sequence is TGTGCCAGCAGTTCTTTAGGGGGCTATGGCTACACCTTC.